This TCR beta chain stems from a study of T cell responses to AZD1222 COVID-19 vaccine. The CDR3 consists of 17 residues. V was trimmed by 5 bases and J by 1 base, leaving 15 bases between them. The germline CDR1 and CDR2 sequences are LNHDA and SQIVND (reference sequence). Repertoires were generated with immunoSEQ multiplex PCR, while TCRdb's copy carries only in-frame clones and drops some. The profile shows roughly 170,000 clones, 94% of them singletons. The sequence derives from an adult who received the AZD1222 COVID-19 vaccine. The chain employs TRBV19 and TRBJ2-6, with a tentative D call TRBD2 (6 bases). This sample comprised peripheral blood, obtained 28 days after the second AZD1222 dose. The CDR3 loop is CASSPGLLKSGANVLTF. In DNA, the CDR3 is TGTGCCAGTAGTCCGGGACTCCTAAAATCTGGGGCCAACGTCCTGACTTTC. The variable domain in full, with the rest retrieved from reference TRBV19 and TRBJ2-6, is DGGITQSPKYLFRKEGQNVTLSCEQNLNHDAMYWYRQDPGQGLRLIYYSQIVNDFQKGDIAEGYSVSREKKESFPLTVTSAQKNPTAFYLCASSPGLLKSGANVLTFGAGSRLTVL.